These T cell receptor beta chains were read from a single sample in a study of blood T cell repertoires in COVID-19. Here immunoSEQ multiplex PCR was the method, and the copy in TCRdb shows in-frame clones only, minus some. The sample has 250,000 to 400,000 clones; 75% to 90% are singletons. The sequenced sample was PBMCs or T cells enriched from blood (not recorded which). These receptors all come from a man between 60 and 75 years old who had recovered from COVID-19. Each CDR3 is given with its conserved first and last residue. A D gene is named only where the DNA matches it firmly. Size is omitted from some rows. Given values are once, few, many or a class for expanded clones.

clone_size,d_call,v_call,j_call,cdr3_aa,cdr3_nt
.,.,TRBV28,TRBJ2-1,CASSTIQARSYNEQFF,TGTGCCAGCAGCACAATCCAGGCTCGCTCCTACAATGAGCAGTTCTTC
.,.,TRBV5-6,TRBJ1-2,CASNYWGVGGYTF,TGTGCCAGCAACTATTGGGGGGTCGGAGGCTACACCTTC
.,.,TRBV28,TRBJ2-1,CASSLTGKPPYEQFF,TGTGCCAGCAGTTTAACAGGGAAGCCTCCCTATGAGCAGTTCTTC
.,TRBD1,TRBV2,TRBJ1-4,CASSRQGGEKLFF,TGTGCCAGCAGCCGACAGGGAGGCGAAAAACTGTTTTTT
few,.,TRBV18,TRBJ2-1,CASSPVGYNEQFF,TGTGCCAGCTCACCAGTCGGGTACAATGAGCAGTTCTTC
few,TRBD1,TRBV18,TRBJ2-7,CASSPRQGGYEQYF,TGTGCCAGCTCACCCCGACAGGGGGGCTACGAGCAGTACTTC
.,TRBD1,TRBV7-2,TRBJ1-5,CASNSGTGGNQPQHF,TGTGCCAGCAATTCTGGGACAGGAGGCAATCAGCCCCAGCATTTT
few,.,TRBV5-1,TRBJ1-1,CASSLGGSDTEAFF,TGCGCCAGCAGCTTAGGGGGTTCGGACACTGAAGCTTTCTTT
.,TRBD1,TRBV18,TRBJ2-1,CASYRGYSYNEQFF,TGTGCCAGCTACAGGGGTTACTCCTACAATGAGCAGTTCTTC
.,.,TRBV9,TRBJ2-1,CASSVAFRGYNEQFF,TGTGCCAGCAGCGTAGCCTTTAGGGGATACAATGAGCAGTTCTTC
.,.,TRBV30,TRBJ2-7,CAWSVLGQYEQYF,TGTGCCTGGAGTGTACTTGGGCAGTACGAGCAGTACTTC